This T cell receptor beta chain was sequenced in a study of human T cells and chemical hapten exposure. Study background: Upper inner arm skin measuring roughly 2 cm by roughly 2 cm received 2% DPC for sensitization. Study findings and constraints: TCRs above 1 in 1000 frequency did not change with DPC sensitization. Correlating positively with patch test score were the PT1 expanded TCR counts.

Time point specified: pre-sensitization, week 0. Sample treatment: therapeutic diphenylcyclopropenone sensitization with weekly scalp DPC. V dropped 4 bases and J dropped 0; count of bases not matched to a gene: 9. The germline CDR1 and CDR2 sequences are SGHRS and YFSETQ. This CDR3 spans 16 amino acids. TCRdb fed the RACE reads into MiXCR, producing one record per CDR3 protein. The sample consists of roughly 380,000 distinct CDR3 sequences, 4.5% to 5.5% of them appearing once. This clonotype was counted at least ten times. The antigen is unknown. The source is a woman between 50 and 59 years old with alopecia areata. Some clones in this sample may be carry-over from other donors' samples. J is TRBJ1-1 and V is TRBV5-1; 7 bases line up with TRBD1. The sequenced sample was whole blood, obtained in connection with sensitization to the hapten diphenylcyclopropenone (DPC). This chain's CDR3 is CASSPSGQDMNTEAFF. The CDR3 coding sequence is TGCGCCAGCAGCCCAAGTGGACAGGACATGAACACTGAAGCTTTCTTT.